This is a list of T cell receptor beta chains from one sample in a study of graft-versus-host responses after intestinal transplantation. Sequenced by immunoSEQ multiplex PCR; TCRdb stores in-frame clones only, minus some. The sample has 100,000 or so clones; 85% to 95% are singletons. No antigen has been identified for these receptors. The sample in question was unstimulated CD8+ T cells sorted from spleen or lymph node cells, obtained before transplant. The receptors stem from a human donor who was the organ donor for an intestinal transplant. CDR3s include the opening cysteine and the closing phenylalanine or tryptophan. The D gene is left open where the match is weak. The size field is filled for only some rows; it gives once, few, many or a size class.

TRBV5-6,TRBJ1-4,few,TRBD1,CASSSWTGANEKLFF,TGTGCCAGCAGCTCCTGGACAGGGGCTAATGAAAAACTGTTTTTT
TRBV5-6,TRBJ1-1,NA,TRBD1,CASSLDLYRGTEAFF,TGTGCCAGCAGCTTGGACCTCTACAGGGGCACTGAAGCTTTCTTT
TRBV7-9,TRBJ2-1,NA,NA,CASRPTPSDEQFF,TGTGCCAGCAGACCTACCCCAAGCGATGAGCAGTTCTTC
TRBV11-2,TRBJ2-3,NA,TRBD1,CASSSHPRDREPDTQYF,TGTGCCAGCAGCTCCCATCCCCGGGACAGGGAACCAGATACGCAGTATTTT
TRBV27,TRBJ2-5,NA,TRBD2,CASRVSGSWETQYF,TGTGCCAGCAGAGTTAGCGGGAGTTGGGAGACCCAGTACTTC
TRBV13,TRBJ1-2,few,NA,CASQGIGDGYTF,TGTGCCAGCCAAGGTATCGGAGATGGCTACACCTTC
TRBV9,TRBJ2-4,once,NA,CASSQGIAKNIQYF,TGTGCCAGCAGCCAGGGGATAGCCAAAAACATTCAGTACTTC
TRBV5-6,TRBJ2-1,NA,NA,CASSLGQGWGNEQFF,TGTGCCAGCAGCTTGGGGCAGGGGTGGGGGAATGAGCAGTTCTTC
TRBV27,TRBJ2-1,NA,NA,CASSDIRDNGQFF,TGTGCCAGCAGCGATATCCGGGACAATGGGCAGTTCTTC
TRBV27,TRBJ2-3,NA,TRBD2,CASTTSILAGAPDTQYF,TGTGCCAGCACCACGTCGATACTAGCGGGGGCCCCGGATACGCAGTATTTT
TRBV19,TRBJ2-1,NA,NA,CASSIDDPASSSYNEQFF,TGTGCCAGTAGTATAGACGATCCCGCGAGTTCATCCTACAATGAGCAGTTCTTC
TRBV28,TRBJ2-7,NA,NA,CASSLRDFYEQYF,TGTGCCAGCAGTCTGCGGGACTTCTACGAGCAGTACTTC
TRBV6-5,TRBJ2-7,NA,NA,CASSGGGVSSYEQYF,TGTGCCAGCAGCGGAGGGGGCGTCTCTTCCTACGAGCAGTACTTC
TRBV10-3,TRBJ2-2,NA,TRBD2,CAISGGGSAGELFF,TGTGCCATCAGTGGGGGGGGAAGCGCCGGGGAGCTGTTTTTT
TRBV19,TRBJ1-2,NA,NA,CASSIEDRIDGYTF,TGTGCCAGTAGTATCGAGGACAGAATCGATGGCTACACCTTC
TRBV19,TRBJ2-1,NA,TRBD2,CASSIASGSYNEQFF,TGTGCCAGTAGTATCGCTAGCGGTTCCTACAATGAGCAGTTCTTC
TRBV27,TRBJ2-2,once,NA,CASRHRIPGDHTGELFF,TGTGCCAGCCGACATAGGATTCCGGGGGATCACACCGGGGAGCTGTTTTTT
TRBV25-1,TRBJ1-6,NA,NA,CASSDWAAGNSPLHF,TGTGCCAGCAGTGATTGGGCAGCTGGGAATTCACCCCTCCACTTT
TRBV9,TRBJ1-2,NA,NA,CASSVYGASTDYGYTF,TGTGCCAGCAGCGTATATGGGGCCTCAACGGACTATGGCTACACCTTC
TRBV6-5,TRBJ2-5,NA,NA,CASRSRDSRETQYF,TGTGCCAGCAGGAGCCGGGACTCCCGAGAGACCCAGTACTTC
TRBV7-6,TRBJ1-1,NA,NA,CASTLEGDQDTEAFF,TGTGCCAGCACTCTTGAGGGGGATCAGGACACTGAAGCTTTCTTT
TRBV7-9,TRBJ2-7,NA,TRBD2,CASSTTLAGGVNWGEQYF,TGTGCCAGCAGCACGACGCTAGCGGGAGGGGTTAATTGGGGCGAGCAGTACTTC
TRBV28,TRBJ2-7,NA,NA,CASSPTAYEQYF,TGTGCCAGCAGCCCGACAGCCTACGAGCAGTACTTC
TRBV7-9,TRBJ1-1,NA,NA,CASSWGQGGWLFF,TGTGCCAGCAGCTGGGGCCAGGGAGGATGGCTTTTCTTT
TRBV27,TRBJ2-2,NA,NA,CASSSLANTGELFF,TGTGCCAGCAGTTCACTAGCGAACACCGGGGAGCTGTTTTTT
TRBV29-1,TRBJ2-2,NA,NA,CSVAGNTGELFF,TGCAGCGTTGCGGGTAACACCGGGGAGCTGTTTTTT
TRBV9,TRBJ2-7,NA,TRBD1,CASSETGQGLGYEQYF,TGTGCCAGCAGCGAGACGGGACAGGGTCTTGGGTACGAGCAGTACTTC
TRBV11-1,TRBJ1-2,NA,NA,CASSYRRNYGYTF,TGTGCCAGCAGTTACAGGAGAAACTATGGCTACACCTTC
TRBV7-9,TRBJ1-2,NA,TRBD1,CASSWGDSLFYGYTF,TGTGCCAGCAGCTGGGGGGACAGCCTCTTCTATGGCTACACCTTC
TRBV27,TRBJ2-1,NA,TRBD2,CASSPGTSGIYEQFF,TGTGCCAGCAGCCCCGGGACTAGCGGGATATATGAGCAGTTCTTC
TRBV7-9,TRBJ2-1,NA,TRBD2,CATGTSGTQTNEQFF,TGTGCCACAGGGACTAGCGGGACCCAAACCAATGAGCAGTTCTTC
TRBV13,TRBJ1-6,NA,NA,CASSELGGRYNSPLHF,TGTGCCAGCAGCGAATTGGGTGGGAGATATAATTCACCCCTCCACTTT
TRBV7-9,TRBJ1-6,NA,NA,CASSLDTPGVNSPLHF,TGTGCCAGCAGCTTAGATACTCCCGGGGTAAATTCACCCCTCCACTTT